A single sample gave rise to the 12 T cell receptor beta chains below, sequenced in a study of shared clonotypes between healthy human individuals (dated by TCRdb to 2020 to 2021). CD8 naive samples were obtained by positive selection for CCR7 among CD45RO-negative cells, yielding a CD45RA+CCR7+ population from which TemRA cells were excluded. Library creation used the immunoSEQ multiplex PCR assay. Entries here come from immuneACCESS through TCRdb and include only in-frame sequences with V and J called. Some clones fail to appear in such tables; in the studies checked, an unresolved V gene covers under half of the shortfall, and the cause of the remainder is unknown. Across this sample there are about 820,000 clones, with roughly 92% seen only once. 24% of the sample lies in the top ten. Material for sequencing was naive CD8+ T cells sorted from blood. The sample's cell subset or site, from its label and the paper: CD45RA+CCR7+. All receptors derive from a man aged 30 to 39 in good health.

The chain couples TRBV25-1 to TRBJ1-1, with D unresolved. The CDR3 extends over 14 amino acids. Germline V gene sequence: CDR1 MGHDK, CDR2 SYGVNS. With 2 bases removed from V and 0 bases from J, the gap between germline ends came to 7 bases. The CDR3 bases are TGTGCCAGCAGTGAAGGTTGGGTGAACACTGAAGCTTTCTTT. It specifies CASSEGWVNTEAFF.

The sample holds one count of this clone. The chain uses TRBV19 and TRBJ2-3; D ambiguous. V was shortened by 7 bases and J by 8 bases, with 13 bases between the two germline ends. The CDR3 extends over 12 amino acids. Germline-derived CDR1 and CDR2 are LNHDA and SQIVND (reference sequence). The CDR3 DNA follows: TGTGCCAGTATTGGGGTGTGGGGTACGCAGTATTTT. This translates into CASIGVWGTQYF.

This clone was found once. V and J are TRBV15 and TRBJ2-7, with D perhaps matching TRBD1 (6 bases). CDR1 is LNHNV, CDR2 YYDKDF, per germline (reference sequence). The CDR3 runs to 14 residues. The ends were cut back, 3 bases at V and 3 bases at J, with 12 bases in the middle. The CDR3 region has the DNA TGTGCCACCAGCAGCGGGCTAGGGGGCTACGAGCAGTACTTC. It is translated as CATSSGLGGYEQYF.

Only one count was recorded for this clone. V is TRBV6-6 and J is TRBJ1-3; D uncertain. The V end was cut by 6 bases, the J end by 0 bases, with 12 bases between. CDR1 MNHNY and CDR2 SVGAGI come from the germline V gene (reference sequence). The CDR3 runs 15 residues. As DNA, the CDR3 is TGTGCCAGCAGAAATGGACCGACCTCTGGAAACACCATATATTTT. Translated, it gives CASRNGPTSGNTIYF.

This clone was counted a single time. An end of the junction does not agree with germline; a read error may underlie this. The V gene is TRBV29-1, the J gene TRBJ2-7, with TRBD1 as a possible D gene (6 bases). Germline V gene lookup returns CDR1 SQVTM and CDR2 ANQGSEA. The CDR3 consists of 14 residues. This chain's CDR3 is CSVEAQGSLYEQYF. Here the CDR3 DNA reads TGCAGCGTCGAAGCACAGGGTAGTCTCTACGAGCAGTACTTC.

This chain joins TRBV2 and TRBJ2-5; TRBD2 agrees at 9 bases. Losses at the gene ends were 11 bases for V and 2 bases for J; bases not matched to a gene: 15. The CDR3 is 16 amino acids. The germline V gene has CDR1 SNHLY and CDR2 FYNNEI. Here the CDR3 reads CAGLRGLAGLQETQYF. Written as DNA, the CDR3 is TGTGCCGGACTAAGGGGGCTAGCGGGGTTACAAGAGACCCAGTACTTC. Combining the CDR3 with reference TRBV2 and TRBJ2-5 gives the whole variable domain EPEVTQTPSHQVTQMGQEVILRCVPISNHLYFYWYRQILGQKVEFLVSFYNNEISEKSEIFDDQFSVERPDGSNFTLKIRSTKLEDSAMYFCAGLRGLAGLQETQYFGPGTRLLVL.

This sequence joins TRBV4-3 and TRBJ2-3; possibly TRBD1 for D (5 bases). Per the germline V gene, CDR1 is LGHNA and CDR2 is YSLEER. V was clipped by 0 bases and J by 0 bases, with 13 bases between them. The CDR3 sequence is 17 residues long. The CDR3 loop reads CASSQDKGDRSTDTQYF. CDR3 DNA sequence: TGCGCCAGCAGCCAAGATAAGGGTGACAGAAGCACAGATACGCAGTATTTT.

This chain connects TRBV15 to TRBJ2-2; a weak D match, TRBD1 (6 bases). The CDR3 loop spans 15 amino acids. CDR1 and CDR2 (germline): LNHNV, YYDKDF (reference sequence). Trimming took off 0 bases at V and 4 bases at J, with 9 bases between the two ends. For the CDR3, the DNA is TGTGCCACCAGCAGAGATACAGGGTTCACCGGGGAGCTGTTTTTT. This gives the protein CATSRDTGFTGELFF.

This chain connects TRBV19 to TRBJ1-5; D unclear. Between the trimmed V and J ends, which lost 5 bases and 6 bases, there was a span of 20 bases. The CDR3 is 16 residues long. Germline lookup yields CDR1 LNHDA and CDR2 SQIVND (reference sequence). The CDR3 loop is CASSVTGVSGRQPQHF. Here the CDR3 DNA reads TGTGCCAGTAGTGTTACCGGGGTTTCTGGGCGTCAGCCCCAGCATTTT.

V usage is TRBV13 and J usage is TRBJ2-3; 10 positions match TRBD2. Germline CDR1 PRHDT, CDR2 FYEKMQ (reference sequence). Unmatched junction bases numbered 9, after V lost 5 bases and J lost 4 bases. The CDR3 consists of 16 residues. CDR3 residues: CASSPPGTSVSDTQYF. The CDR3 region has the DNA TGTGCCAGCAGCCCCCCCGGGACTAGCGTGTCAGATACGCAGTATTTT.

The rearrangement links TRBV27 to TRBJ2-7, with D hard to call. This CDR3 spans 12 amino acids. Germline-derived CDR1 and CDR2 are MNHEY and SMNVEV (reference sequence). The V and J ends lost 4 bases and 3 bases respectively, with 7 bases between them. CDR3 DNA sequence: TGTGCCAGCAGTTCCAAGAACTACGAGCAGTACTTC. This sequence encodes CASSSKNYEQYF.

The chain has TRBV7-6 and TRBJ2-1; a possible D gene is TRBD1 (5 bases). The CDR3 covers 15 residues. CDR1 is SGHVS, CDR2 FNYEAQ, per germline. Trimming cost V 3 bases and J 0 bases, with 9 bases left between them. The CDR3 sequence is CASSLGQFSYNEQFF. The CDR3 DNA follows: TGTGCCAGCAGCTTGGGGCAGTTCTCCTACAATGAGCAGTTCTTC.